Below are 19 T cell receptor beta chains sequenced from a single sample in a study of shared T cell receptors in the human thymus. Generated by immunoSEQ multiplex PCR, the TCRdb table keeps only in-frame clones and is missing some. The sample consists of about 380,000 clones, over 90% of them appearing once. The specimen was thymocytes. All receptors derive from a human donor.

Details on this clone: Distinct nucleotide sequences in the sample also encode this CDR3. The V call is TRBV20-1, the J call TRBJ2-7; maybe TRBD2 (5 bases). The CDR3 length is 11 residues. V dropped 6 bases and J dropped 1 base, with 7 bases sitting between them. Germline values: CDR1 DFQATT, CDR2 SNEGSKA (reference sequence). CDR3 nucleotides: TGCAGTGCCCGGGGTTCCTACGAGCAGTACTTC. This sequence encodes CSARGSYEQYF.

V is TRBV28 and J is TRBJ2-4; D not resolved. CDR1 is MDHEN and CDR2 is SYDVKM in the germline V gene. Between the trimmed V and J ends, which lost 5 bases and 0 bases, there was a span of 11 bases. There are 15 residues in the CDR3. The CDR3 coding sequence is TGTGCCAGCAGTAGTAGACTGCTAGCCAAAAACATTCAGTACTTC. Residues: CASSSRLLAKNIQYF.

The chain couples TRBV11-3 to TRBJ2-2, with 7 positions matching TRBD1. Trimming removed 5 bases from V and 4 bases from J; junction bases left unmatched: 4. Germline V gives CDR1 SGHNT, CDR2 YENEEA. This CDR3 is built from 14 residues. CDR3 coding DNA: TGTGCCAGCAGCACGCACAGGGGCACCGGGGAGCTGTTTTTT. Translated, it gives CASSTHRGTGELFF.

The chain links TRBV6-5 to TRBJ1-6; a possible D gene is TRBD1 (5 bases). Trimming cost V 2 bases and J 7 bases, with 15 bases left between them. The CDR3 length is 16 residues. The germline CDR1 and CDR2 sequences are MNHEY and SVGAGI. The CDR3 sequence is CASSYVIGGWNSPLHF. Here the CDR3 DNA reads TGTGCCAGCAGTTACGTTATCGGGGGATGGAATTCACCCCTCCACTTT.

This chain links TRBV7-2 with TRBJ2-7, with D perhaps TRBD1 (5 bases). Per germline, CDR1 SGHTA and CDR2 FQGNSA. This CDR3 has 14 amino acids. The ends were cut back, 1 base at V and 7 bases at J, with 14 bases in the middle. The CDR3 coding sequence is TGTGCCAGCAGCTTAGGGCCAGGGATTGGAGAGCAGTACTTC. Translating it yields CASSLGPGIGEQYF.

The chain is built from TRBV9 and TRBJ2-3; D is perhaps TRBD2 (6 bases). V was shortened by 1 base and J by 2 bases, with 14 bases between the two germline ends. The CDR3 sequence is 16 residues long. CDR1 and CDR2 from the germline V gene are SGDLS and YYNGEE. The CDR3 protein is CASSVHERLDTDTQYF. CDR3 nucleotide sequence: TGTGCCAGCAGCGTACATGAGAGACTAGACACAGATACGCAGTATTTT.

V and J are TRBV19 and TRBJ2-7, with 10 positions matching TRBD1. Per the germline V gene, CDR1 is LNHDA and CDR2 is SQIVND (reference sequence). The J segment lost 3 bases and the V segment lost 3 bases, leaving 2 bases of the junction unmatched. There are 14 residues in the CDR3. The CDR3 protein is CASSMGTGDYEQYF. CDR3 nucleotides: TGTGCCAGTAGTATGGGGACAGGGGACTACGAGCAGTACTTC.

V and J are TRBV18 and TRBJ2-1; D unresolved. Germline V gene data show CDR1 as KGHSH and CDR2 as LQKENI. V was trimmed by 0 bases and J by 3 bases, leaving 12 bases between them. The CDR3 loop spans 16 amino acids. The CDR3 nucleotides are TGTGCCAGCTCACCACCGTGGCCTCTAAACTACAATGAGCAGTTCTTC. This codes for CASSPPWPLNYNEQFF.

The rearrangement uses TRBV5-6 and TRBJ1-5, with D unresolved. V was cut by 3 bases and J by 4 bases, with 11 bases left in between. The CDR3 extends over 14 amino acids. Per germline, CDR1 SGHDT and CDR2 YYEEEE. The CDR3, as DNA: TGTGCCAGCAGCTGTGGGATAGGGAATCAGCCCCAGCATTTT. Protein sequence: CASSCGIGNQPQHF.

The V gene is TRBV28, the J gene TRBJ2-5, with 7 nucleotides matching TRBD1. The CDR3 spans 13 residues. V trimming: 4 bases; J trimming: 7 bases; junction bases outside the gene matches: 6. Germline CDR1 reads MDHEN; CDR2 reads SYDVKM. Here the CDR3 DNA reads TGTGCCAGCAGTTCAGGGGGTAAGGCGACCCAGTACTTC. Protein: CASSSGGKATQYF. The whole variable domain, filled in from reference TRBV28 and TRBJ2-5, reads DVKVTQSSRYLVKRTGEKVFLECVQDMDHENMFWYRQDPGLGLRLIYFSYDVKMKEKGDIPEGYSVSREKKERFSLILESASTNQTSMYLCASSSGGKATQYFGPGTRLLVL.

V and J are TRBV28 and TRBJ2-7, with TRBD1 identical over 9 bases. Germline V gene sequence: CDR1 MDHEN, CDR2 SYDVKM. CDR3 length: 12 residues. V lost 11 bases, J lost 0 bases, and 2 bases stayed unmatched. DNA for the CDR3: TGTGCCTCGACAGGGGGCTCCTACGAGCAGTACTTC. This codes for CASTGGSYEQYF.

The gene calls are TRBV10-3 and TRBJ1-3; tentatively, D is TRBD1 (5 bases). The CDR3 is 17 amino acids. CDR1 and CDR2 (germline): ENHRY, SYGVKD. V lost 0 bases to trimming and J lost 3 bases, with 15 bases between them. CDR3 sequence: CAISESKGPPSGNTIYF. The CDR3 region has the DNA TGTGCCATCAGTGAGTCGAAGGGGCCGCCGAGTGGAAACACCATATATTTT.

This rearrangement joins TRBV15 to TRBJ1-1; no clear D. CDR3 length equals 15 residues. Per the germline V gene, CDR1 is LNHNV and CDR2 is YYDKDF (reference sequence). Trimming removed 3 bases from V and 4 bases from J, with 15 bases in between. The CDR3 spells CATSSPIPLGTEAFF. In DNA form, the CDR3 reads TGTGCCACCAGCAGCCCTATACCTTTGGGCACTGAAGCTTTCTTT.

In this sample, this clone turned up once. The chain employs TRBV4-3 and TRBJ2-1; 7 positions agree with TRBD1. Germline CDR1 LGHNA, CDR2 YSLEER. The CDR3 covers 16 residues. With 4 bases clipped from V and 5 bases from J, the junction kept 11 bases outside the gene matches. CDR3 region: CASSPWTGDRHNEQFF. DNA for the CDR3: TGCGCCAGCAGCCCCTGGACAGGCGACCGTCACAATGAGCAGTTCTTC.

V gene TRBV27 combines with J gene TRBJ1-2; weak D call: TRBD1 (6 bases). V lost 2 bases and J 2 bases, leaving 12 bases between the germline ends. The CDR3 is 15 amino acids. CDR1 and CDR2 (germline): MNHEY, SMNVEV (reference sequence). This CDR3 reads CASSLAGQTNYGYTF. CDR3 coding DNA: TGTGCCAGCAGTTTAGCCGGACAGACGAACTATGGCTACACCTTC.

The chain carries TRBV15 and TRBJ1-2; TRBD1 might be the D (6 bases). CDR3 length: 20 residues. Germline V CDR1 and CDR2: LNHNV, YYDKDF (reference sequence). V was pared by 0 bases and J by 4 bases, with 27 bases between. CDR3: CATSRELPQAGAPRSYGYTF. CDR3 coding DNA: TGTGCCACCAGCAGAGAATTGCCCCAGGCAGGGGCCCCCCGTAGCTATGGCTACACCTTC. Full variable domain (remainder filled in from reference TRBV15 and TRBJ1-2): DAMVIQNPRYQVTQFGKPVTLSCSQTLNHNVMYWYQQKSSQAPKLLFHYYDKDFNNEADTPDNFQSRRPNTSFCFLDIRSPGLGDTAMYLCATSRELPQAGAPRSYGYTFGSGTRLTVV.

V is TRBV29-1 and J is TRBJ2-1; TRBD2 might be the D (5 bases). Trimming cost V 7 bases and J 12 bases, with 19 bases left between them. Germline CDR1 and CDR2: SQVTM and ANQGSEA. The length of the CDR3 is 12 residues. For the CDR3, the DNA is TGCAGCGACCAAGCGGTCGCCCCATGGCAGTTCTTC. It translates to CSDQAVAPWQFF.

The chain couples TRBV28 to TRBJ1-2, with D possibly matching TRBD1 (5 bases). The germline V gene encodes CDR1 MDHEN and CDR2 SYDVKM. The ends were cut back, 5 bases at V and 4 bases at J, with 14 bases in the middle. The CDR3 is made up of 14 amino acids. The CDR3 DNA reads TGTGCCAGCAGTCCACCCCCGGGGCCCTATGGCTACACCTTC. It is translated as CASSPPPGPYGYTF.

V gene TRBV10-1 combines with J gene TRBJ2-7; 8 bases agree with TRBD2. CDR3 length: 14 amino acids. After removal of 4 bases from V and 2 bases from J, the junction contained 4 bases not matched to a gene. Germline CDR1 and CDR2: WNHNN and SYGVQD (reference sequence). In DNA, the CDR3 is TGCGCCAGCAGTGCGGGAGGGTCTGCCTACGAGCAGTACTTC. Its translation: CASSAGGSAYEQYF.